This T cell receptor (beta chain) was recorded in a study of blood T cell repertoires in COVID-19. Study details: There were acute and convalescent COVID-19 samples, and they came from the United States, Italy and Spain. The analysed material was cDNA or gDNA that came from T cells, B-cell-depleted T cells, or PBMCs.

Original analysis: Reference gene primer amplification yielded estimated nucleated cell counts. The table came from immunoSEQ multiplex PCR; TCRdb's copy has only in-frame clones and leaves some out. That table is the source of V, J and clone size, and D and trimming were worked out from the DNA. Found here are some 160,000 clones, around 90% of them singletons; the top ten hold roughly 3.1%. Germline V lookup: CDR1 SGHDT, CDR2 YYEEEE. The germline V and J ends were trimmed by 1 base and 5 bases, with 18 bases remaining between them. This CDR3 is 16 amino acids long. The sequence derives from a man in his 60s with acute or convalescent COVID-19. The chain uses TRBV5-6 and TRBJ1-1; TRBD1 is a possible D gene (5 bases). The material sequenced was peripheral blood. In DNA form, the CDR3 reads TGTGCCAGCAGCTTGTTGGGCTCGCAGGGTTCGACTGAAGCTTTCTTT. Translated: CASSLLGSQGSTEAFF.